The clone carrying this T cell receptor beta chain came up many times. For TCRbeta, the library was prepared with unique molecular identifiers. TCRdb independently ran MiXCR on the PCR reads; one entry per CDR3 protein. Of about 200,000 distinct CDR3 sequences detected, roughly 15% appear once; the ten largest clones hold approximately 13%. The data originate from a study of T-cell reconstitution after alpha-beta-depleted transplantation in children. The CDR3 has 14 residues. V lost 3 bases to trimming and J lost 4 bases; unmatched junction nucleotides: 6. Germline V gene lookup returns CDR1 SQVTM and CDR2 ANQGSEA.

The starting material was PBMCs from the stem cell graft donor, obtained from the stem cell graft. The sequence was collected from a human donor who donated a stem cell graft to a child with acute lymphoblastic leukemia. The chain couples TRBV29-1 to TRBJ2-5; 9 bases agree with TRBD2. CDR3 bases: TGCAGCGTTGACGTAGCGGGAGCGGTAGAGACCCAGTACTTC. It specifies CSVDVAGAVETQYF.